There are a few counts of the clone carrying this T cell receptor beta chain. This sample is part of a study of T cells in localized non-small cell lung cancer. Data came from immunoSEQ multiplex PCR; TCRdb stores just in-frame clones and leaves some out. The table includes some 3,000 clones, approximately 30% detected once. The CDR3 contains 14 residues. V trimming: 6 bases; J trimming: 4 bases; junction bases outside the gene matches: 3. Germline V CDR1 and CDR2: MDHEN, SYDVKM. V is TRBV28 and J is TRBJ1-4; 9 bases match TRBD1. The sequencing here drew on normal lung tissue next to the tumor, taken before any cancer treatment. The TCR originated in a female donor aged 60 or older with stage I squamous cell lung carcinoma. CDR3 in amino acids: CASSDRGFNEKLFF. CDR3 in DNA: TGTGCCAGCAGCGACAGGGGGTTTAATGAAAAACTGTTTTTT.